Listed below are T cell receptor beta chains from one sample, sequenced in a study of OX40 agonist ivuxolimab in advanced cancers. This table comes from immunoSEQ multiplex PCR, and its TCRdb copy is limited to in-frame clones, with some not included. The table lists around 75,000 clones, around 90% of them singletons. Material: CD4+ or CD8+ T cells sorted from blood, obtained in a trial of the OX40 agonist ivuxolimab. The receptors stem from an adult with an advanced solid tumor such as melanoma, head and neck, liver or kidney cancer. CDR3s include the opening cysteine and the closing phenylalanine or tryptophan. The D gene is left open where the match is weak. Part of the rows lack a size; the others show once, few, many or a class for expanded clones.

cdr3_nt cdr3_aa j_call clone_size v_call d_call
TGTGCCAGCAGCTTAGTTTCTAGGAACACCGGGGAGCTGTTTTTT CASSLVSRNTGELFF TRBJ2-2 . TRBV7-3 .
TGTGCCAGCAGCGAAGGACTAGCGGGTTACAATGAGCAGTTCTTC CASSEGLAGYNEQFF TRBJ2-1 . TRBV7-3 TRBD2
TGTGCCAGCAGTTTACGGGACTCCTACAATGAGCAGTTCTTC CASSLRDSYNEQFF TRBJ2-1 . TRBV28 .
TGTGCCAGCTCACCAGGGACAGGGTTTACTGAAGCTTTCTTT CASSPGTGFTEAFF TRBJ1-1 . TRBV18 TRBD1
TGTGCCAGCTCACCAGCGAAGGGGGACTATGGCTACACCTTC CASSPAKGDYGYTF TRBJ1-2 . TRBV18 .
TGTGCCAGCTCACCTTCTAGCGGGACCTACAATGAGCAGTTCTTC CASSPSSGTYNEQFF TRBJ2-1 . TRBV18 TRBD2
TGTGCCAGCAGCTTAATCACCGGCGGGTACACCGGGGAGCTGTTTTTT CASSLITGGYTGELFF TRBJ2-2 . TRBV7-3 .
TGTGCCAGCAGCTTAGGACTAGCGGGGGGAAATTCGGAGCAGTTCTTC CASSLGLAGGNSEQFF TRBJ2-1 once TRBV5-4 TRBD2
TGTGCCTGGAGTGTACGGTTCGGAACTGAAGCTTTCTTT CAWSVRFGTEAFF TRBJ1-1 . TRBV30 .
TGTGCCAGCAGCTTAGTCGGGACGAATAATTCACCCCTCCACTTT CASSLVGTNNSPLHF TRBJ1-6 few TRBV7-2 .
TGCGCCAGCAGCCAAGGGCAAGGGCAATTCTACGAGCAGTACTTC CASSQGQGQFYEQYF TRBJ2-7 . TRBV4-1 .
TGTGCCACCGGGGGTCCAGGCATCTCCTACGAGCAGTACTTC CATGGPGISYEQYF TRBJ2-7 . TRBV19 .
TGTGCCAGCAGTTCGGGGGCAGGGGATCTCACTGAAGCTTTCTTT CASSSGAGDLTEAFF TRBJ1-1 . TRBV6-9 .
TGCGCCAGCAGTGATACGGTTAGCGGCAAAACCCCTACGCAGTATTTT CASSDTVSGKTPTQYF TRBJ2-3 . TRBV10-2 .
TGTGCCAGTAGTATGGGAAACACCGGGGAGCTGTTTTTT CASSMGNTGELFF TRBJ2-2 . TRBV19 .
TGTGCCAGCAAAACGACGGCCTCTGGAAACACCATATATTTT CASKTTASGNTIYF TRBJ1-3 once TRBV6-6 .
TGTGCCAGCAGCTCACAGGCGGCTAATGAAAAACTGTTTTTT CASSSQAANEKLFF TRBJ1-4 once TRBV9 .
TGTGCCAGCTCACCACCTGGGCAAGAGACCCAGTACTTC CASSPPGQETQYF TRBJ2-5 . TRBV18 .
TGTGCCAGCAGCCCCTCCCCTGTGGCTGAAGCTTTCTTT CASSPSPVAEAFF TRBJ1-1 . TRBV7-2 .
TGTGCCACCAGCAGAGATCGCGGCGGTGAAAAACTGTTTTTT CATSRDRGGEKLFF TRBJ1-4 . TRBV15 .
TGTGCCAGCAGCTTAGGACCCGGGACGGAGCAGTACTTC CASSLGPGTEQYF TRBJ2-7 . TRBV7-2 .
TGTGCCAGCAGGGGGGCAGGGTGGGCTTTCTTT CASRGAGWAFF TRBJ1-1 . TRBV6-5 .
TGCGCCAGCAGCTTGGCCGCGCTAGGCACAGATACGCAGTATTTT CASSLAALGTDTQYF TRBJ2-3 . TRBV5-1 .
TGTGCCAGCAGCCGCGGGGGAGCAGGGGAGGGCGAGCAGTACTTC CASSRGGAGEGEQYF TRBJ2-7 . TRBV28 .
TGTGCCAGCAGCTTAAGGGTGAGCGGGGGGAACAATGAGCAGTTCTTC CASSLRVSGGNNEQFF TRBJ2-1 . TRBV7-9 TRBD2
TGCAGCGCCCGGGACGGACCGACCACAGATACGCAGTATTTT CSARDGPTTDTQYF TRBJ2-3 . TRBV29-1 .
TGTGCCAGCAGCGCCGACAGGGGGCGCGGTGCCGGGGAGCTGTTTTTT CASSADRGRGAGELFF TRBJ2-2 . TRBV11-3 TRBD1
TGTGCCAGCAGTGAATGGTCCCCCGGCAGCGGGATCGAGCAGTACTTC CASSEWSPGSGIEQYF TRBJ2-7 . TRBV25-1 TRBD2
TGTGCCATCAGTGAGTCGGATATGGGCGGGGGGACCTACAATGAGCAGTTCTTC CAISESDMGGGTYNEQFF TRBJ2-1 . TRBV10-3 TRBD2
TGTGCCAGCAGACTTCGGGTCAGCGGACTCATGAACACTGAAGCTTTCTTT CASRLRVSGLMNTEAFF TRBJ1-1 . TRBV7-9 .
TGTGCCTGGAGCCTCACGGGCGATACGCAGTATTTT CAWSLTGDTQYF TRBJ2-3 . TRBV30 .
TGTGCCAGCTCCCCAACAGGACCGGGACTAGCGGGAGGTAGAGATACGCAGTATTTT CASSPTGPGLAGGRDTQYF TRBJ2-3 once TRBV18 TRBD2
TGTGCCTGGAGCGACCCGGGACTAGGTGGCTACGAGCAGTACTTC CAWSDPGLGGYEQYF TRBJ2-7 . TRBV30 TRBD2
TGCAGCGTTGAAGGGGAGAGCGGGGATTCCTACAATGAGCAGTTCTTC CSVEGESGDSYNEQFF TRBJ2-1 . TRBV29-1 TRBD2
TGTGCCAGCAGTGATGCAGGGGTTCCTGGAAACACCATATATTTT CASSDAGVPGNTIYF TRBJ1-3 . TRBV27 .
TGCGCCAGCAGCTTGGCCATGGGGCTGGGAGATACGCAGTATTTT CASSLAMGLGDTQYF TRBJ2-3 . TRBV5-1 .
TGTGCCCATGGGGACACAGATACGCAGTATTTT CAHGDTDTQYF TRBJ2-3 . TRBV28 .
TGTGCCAGCAGCTTCGCTAGCGGCCTCTGGGATGAGCAATTCTTC CASSFASGLWDEQFF TRBJ2-1 . TRBV11-1 TRBD2
TGTGCCAGCAATAAAGGGGCTTCTAACTATGGCTACACCTTC CASNKGASNYGYTF TRBJ1-2 once TRBV6-6 .
TGTGCCAGCGGGGGGAGAACGGGAGAGTCAGATACGCAGTATTTT CASGGRTGESDTQYF TRBJ2-3 . TRBV6-5 .
TGTGCCAGCAGTTCCTACAGGGGCACCTACGAGCAGTACTTC CASSSYRGTYEQYF TRBJ2-7 . TRBV6-5 TRBD1
TGTGCCAGCAGTCCTTGGACAAATAGCTACGAGCAGTACTTC CASSPWTNSYEQYF TRBJ2-7 . TRBV27 .
TGTGCCAGCAGCGCAGGGTTATATAGCACAGATACGCAGTATTTT CASSAGLYSTDTQYF TRBJ2-3 . TRBV9 .
TGTGCCAGTAGTATAGACGGGACAGGGGCGGGAGATACGCAGTATTTT CASSIDGTGAGDTQYF TRBJ2-3 . TRBV19 TRBD1
TGTGCCAGCAGACCCATAGGGGGTAACTATGGCTACACCTTC CASRPIGGNYGYTF TRBJ1-2 . TRBV28 .
TGTGCCAGCAGCCGAAGGGAGACCCAGTACTTC CASSRRETQYF TRBJ2-5 few TRBV7-2 .
TGTGCCAGCAGCAGGTCGGGGGGGCGCGAAAACATTCAGTACTTC CASSRSGGRENIQYF TRBJ2-4 . TRBV9 TRBD2
TGTGCCAGCAGGACAGGGAACTATGGCTACACCTTC CASRTGNYGYTF TRBJ1-2 . TRBV6-5 TRBD1
TGTGCCAGCAGTTTTATCCCAGGAAACTATGGCTACACCTTC CASSFIPGNYGYTF TRBJ1-2 once TRBV28 .
TGTGCCAGCAGTGCTCGGACTTTGACGGGAAATGAGCAGTTCTTC CASSARTLTGNEQFF TRBJ2-1 . TRBV2 .
TGTGCCGGCAGAAAGGGGGTCAATCAGCCCCAGCATTTT CAGRKGVNQPQHF TRBJ1-5 . TRBV6-1 .
TGTGCCAGCAGCGTAGAGACCGGGGACCGGGGCGGCTACACCTTC CASSVETGDRGGYTF TRBJ1-2 . TRBV9 .
TGTGCCAGCAGCGGACAGGGTGGCCAGCCCCAGCATTTT CASSGQGGQPQHF TRBJ1-5 once TRBV2 TRBD1
TGCGCCAGCAGCCAAGATCGGAGGGGGCGCATCGATAGCAATCAGCCCCAGCATTTT CASSQDRRGRIDSNQPQHF TRBJ1-5 . TRBV4-1 TRBD1
TGTGCCAGCAGTGTTCTTAATGAGCAGTTCTTC CASSVLNEQFF TRBJ2-1 . TRBV2 .
TGTGCCAGCAGTCTACGGACCACAGATACGCAGTATTTT CASSLRTTDTQYF TRBJ2-3 once TRBV5-8 .
TGTGCCAGCAGCACCCGGGACAGGGGGCAGGGTCAGCCCCAGCATTTT CASSTRDRGQGQPQHF TRBJ1-5 . TRBV11-3 TRBD1
TGCGCCACCATGCCGGGACAAAACACCGGGGAGCTGTTTTTT CATMPGQNTGELFF TRBJ2-2 . TRBV5-1 .
TGCGCCAGCAGTGAGTCTAAGGGCGAAACAGAGCAGTACTTC CASSESKGETEQYF TRBJ2-7 few TRBV10-1 .